This T cell receptor beta chain was sequenced in a study of human T cells and chemical hapten exposure. One entry per CDR3 protein, called by TCRdb with MiXCR from the RACE reads. The table has roughly 380,000 distinct CDR3 sequences, 4% to 5.5% seen once. CDR1 is MDHEN and CDR2 is SYDVKM in the germline V gene. V gave up 5 bases and J gave up 6 bases; unmatched junction bases: 7. The CDR3 contains 15 residues. This clonotype occurred a few times. Time point in this sample: patch test 1, 2 weeks after DPC sensitization. Treatment here: therapeutic diphenylcyclopropenone sensitization with weekly scalp DPC.

This chain joins TRBV28 and TRBJ2-2, with 9 bases that match TRBD2. The sequences come from whole blood, collected in connection with sensitization to the hapten diphenylcyclopropenone (DPC). This receptor was taken from a woman aged 50 to 60 with alopecia areata. Some clones in this sample may be carry-over from other donors' samples. The CDR3 DNA is TGTGCCAGCAGTAATAGCGGGAGAATAGCCGGGGAGCTGTTTTTT. This sequence encodes CASSNSGRIAGELFF.